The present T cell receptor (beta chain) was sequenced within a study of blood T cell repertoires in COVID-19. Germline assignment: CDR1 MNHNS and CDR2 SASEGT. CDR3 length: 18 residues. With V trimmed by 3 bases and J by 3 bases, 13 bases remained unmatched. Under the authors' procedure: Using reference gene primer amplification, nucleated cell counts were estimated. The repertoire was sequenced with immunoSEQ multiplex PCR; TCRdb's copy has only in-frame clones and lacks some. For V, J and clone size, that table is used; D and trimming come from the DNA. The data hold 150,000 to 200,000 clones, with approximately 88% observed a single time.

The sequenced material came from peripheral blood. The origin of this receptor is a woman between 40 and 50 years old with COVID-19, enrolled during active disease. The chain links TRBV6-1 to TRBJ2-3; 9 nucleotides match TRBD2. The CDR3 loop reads CASSDPSGTFSGTDTQYF. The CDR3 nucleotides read TGTGCCAGCAGTGACCCTAGCGGGACCTTTTCGGGGACAGATACGCAGTATTTT.